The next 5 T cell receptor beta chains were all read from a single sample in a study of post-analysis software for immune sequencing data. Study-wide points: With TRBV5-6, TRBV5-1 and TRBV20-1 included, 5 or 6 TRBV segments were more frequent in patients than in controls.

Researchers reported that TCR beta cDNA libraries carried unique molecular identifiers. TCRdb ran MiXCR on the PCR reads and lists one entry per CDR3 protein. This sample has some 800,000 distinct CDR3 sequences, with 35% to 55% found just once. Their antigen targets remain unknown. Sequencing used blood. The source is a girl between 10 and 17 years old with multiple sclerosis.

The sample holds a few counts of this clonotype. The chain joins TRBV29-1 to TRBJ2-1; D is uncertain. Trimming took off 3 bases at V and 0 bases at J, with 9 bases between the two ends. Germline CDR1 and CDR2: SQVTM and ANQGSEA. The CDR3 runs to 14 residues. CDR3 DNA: TGCAGCGTTGAGACTCACGGCTCCTACAATGAGCAGTTCTTC. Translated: CSVETHGSYNEQFF.

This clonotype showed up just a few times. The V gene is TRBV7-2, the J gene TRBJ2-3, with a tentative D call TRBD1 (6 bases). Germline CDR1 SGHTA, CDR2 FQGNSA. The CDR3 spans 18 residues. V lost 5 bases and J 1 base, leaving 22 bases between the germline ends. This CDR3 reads CASSLGVPGHQRTDTQYF. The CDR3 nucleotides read TGTGCCAGCAGCCTAGGGGTCCCGGGACACCAACGCACAGATACGCAGTATTTT.

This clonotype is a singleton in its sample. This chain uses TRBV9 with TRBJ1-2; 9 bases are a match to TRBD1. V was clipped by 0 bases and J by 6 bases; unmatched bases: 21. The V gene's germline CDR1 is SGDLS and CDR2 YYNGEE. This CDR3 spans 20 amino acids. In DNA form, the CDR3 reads TGTGCCAGCAGCGTAGGTCCCACAGGGGGCGGGACATCCTCCGGCAATGGCTACACCTTC. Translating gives CASSVGPTGGGTSSGNGYTF.

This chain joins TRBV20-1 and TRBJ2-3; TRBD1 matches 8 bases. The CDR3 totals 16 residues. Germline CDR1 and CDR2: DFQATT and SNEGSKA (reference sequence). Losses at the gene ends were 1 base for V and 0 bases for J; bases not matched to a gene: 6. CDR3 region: CSARGRQGRSTDTQYF. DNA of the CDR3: TGCAGTGCTAGAGGGCGACAGGGGCGGAGCACAGATACGCAGTATTTT.

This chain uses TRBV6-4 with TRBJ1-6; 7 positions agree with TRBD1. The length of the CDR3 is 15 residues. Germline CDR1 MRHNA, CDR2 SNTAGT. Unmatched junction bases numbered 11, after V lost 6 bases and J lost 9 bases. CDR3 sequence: CASRPAGTEGSPLHF. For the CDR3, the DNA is TGTGCCAGCAGGCCGGCCGGGACAGAAGGTTCACCCCTCCACTTT.